In its sample, the clone carrying this T cell receptor (beta chain) was seen a few times. Its specificity is unknown. This entry belongs to a study of cytomegalovirus exposure and HLA in healthy donors. Profiled with immunoSEQ multiplex PCR; TCRdb holds only in-frame clones, not every one. The data contain 200,000 to 250,000 clones, around 80% of them singletons. Separation from the approximately 660-subject first cohort characterized the approximately 120-subject validation cohort, to which the donors belonged. Overall study results and limits: Reported results showed that the classifier diagnosed cytomegalovirus status with high specificity and sensitivity.

Trimming removed 3 bases from V and 6 bases from J, with 6 bases in between. The CDR3 length is 12 residues. The germline CDR1 and CDR2 sequences are SEHNR and FQNEAQ (reference sequence). This TCR came from a woman aged 25 to 45 in good health and CMV-seropositive. The chain has TRBV7-9 and TRBJ1-5; D might be TRBD1 (5 bases). Sequencing input: PBMCs. The CDR3: CASSFGGQPQHF. Here the CDR3 DNA reads TGTGCCAGCAGCTTTGGGGGTCAGCCCCAGCATTTT.